This is a list of T cell receptor beta chains from one sample in a study of T-cell reconstitution after alpha-beta-depleted transplantation in children. TCRdb passed the PCR reads through MiXCR, listing each CDR3 protein once. The table includes about 420,000 distinct CDR3 sequences, around 15% detected once. Sequenced here: PBMCs, mostly from graft donor cells, sampled 360 days after TCRalphabeta/CD19-depleted stem cell transplant. Receptors originate from a boy younger than two who had a stem cell transplant for Wiskott-Aldrich syndrome, so the T cells may come from the graft donor. The CDR3 runs from the conserved cysteine through the conserved F or W. D genes are given only for firm matches. The size field is filled for only some rows; it gives once, few, many or a size class.

>.|TRBJ2-2|.|TRBV18
CASSPPSLVDTGELFF
TGTGCCAGCTCACCACCGAGTCTAGTGGACACCGGGGAGCTGTTTTTT
>.|TRBJ2-3|.|TRBV7-2
CASSDTRVDTQYF
TGTGCCAGCAGTGACACTAGGGTTGATACGCAGTATTTT
>.|TRBJ2-3|few|TRBV20-1
CSARRLDTQYF
TGCAGTGCTAGAAGGTTAGATACGCAGTATTTT
>.|TRBJ2-6|few|TRBV29-1
CSVGLSGANVLTF
TGCAGCGTCGGGCTCTCTGGGGCCAACGTCCTGACTTTC
>.|TRBJ2-3|.|TRBV4-1
CASSQETGGDTQYF
TGCGCCAGCAGCCAAGAGACAGGTGGTGATACGCAGTATTTT
>.|TRBJ2-1|.|TRBV5-1
CASSLIWDRSNEQFF
TGCGCCAGCAGCTTGATTTGGGACCGCTCCAATGAGCAGTTCTTC
>TRBD2|TRBJ2-1|.|TRBV4-1
CASSQDWREDEQFF
TGCGCCAGCAGCCAAGACTGGCGGGAGGATGAGCAGTTCTTC
>.|TRBJ2-2|.|TRBV4-2
CASSQVSGSGGELFF
TGTGCCAGCAGCCAAGTTTCAGGCTCAGGCGGGGAGCTGTTTTTT
>.|TRBJ1-6|.|TRBV18
CASSPTGKTLIDSPLHF
TGTGCCAGCTCACCAACAGGGAAGACTTTAATCGATTCACCCCTCCACTTT
>.|TRBJ1-2|many|TRBV10-3
CAISESQSYGYTF
TGTGCCATCAGTGAGTCGCAAAGCTATGGCTACACCTTC
>TRBD2|TRBJ2-7|few|TRBV6-1
CASSPLAGGWGYEQYF
TGTGCCAGCAGCCCACTAGCGGGGGGCTGGGGATACGAGCAGTACTTC
>.|TRBJ2-5|.|TRBV7-2
CASSSQGRSQETQYF
TGTGCCAGCAGCTCCCAAGGCAGGTCCCAAGAGACCCAGTACTTC
>.|TRBJ2-5|.|TRBV5-1
CASGTGRQETQYF
TGCGCCAGCGGAACCGGGCGACAAGAGACCCAGTACTTC
>.|TRBJ2-7|.|TRBV6-5
CASSYRGQQYF
TGTGCCAGCAGTTACAGGGGACAGCAGTACTTC
>.|TRBJ1-5|many|TRBV29-1
CSVGTGRDQPQHF
TGCAGCGTTGGAACAGGGCGCGATCAGCCCCAGCATTTT
>TRBD1|TRBJ2-7|.|TRBV29-1
CSGTGPSYEQYF
TGCAGCGGGACAGGCCCTTCCTACGAGCAGTACTTC
>.|TRBJ2-7|few|TRBV5-1
CASSLRTPPYEQYF
TGCGCCAGCAGCTTGAGGACACCACCCTACGAGCAGTACTTC
>.|TRBJ2-5|many|TRBV7-9
CASSLAGVETQYF
TGTGCCAGCAGCTTAGCGGGAGTGGAGACCCAGTACTTC
>.|TRBJ1-6|few|TRBV3-1
CASSQEVLLYNSPLHF
TGTGCCAGCAGCCAAGAAGTGCTGCTTTATAATTCACCCCTCCACTTT
>.|TRBJ2-7|few|TRBV12-3/TRBV12-4
CASSHRGPDEQYF
TGTGCCAGCAGCCACCGAGGGCCCGACGAGCAGTACTTC
>.|TRBJ2-4|.|TRBV15
CATSRAPKNIQYF
TGTGCCACCAGCAGAGCCCCCAAGAACATTCAGTACTTC
>.|TRBJ2-2|.|TRBV5-1
CASSLRQTPNTGELFF
TGCGCCAGCAGCTTACGACAGACACCTAACACCGGGGAGCTGTTTTTT
>.|TRBJ2-4|few|TRBV10-3
CATLPSRAHKGKNIQYF
TGTGCCACCCTCCCGTCCAGGGCACACAAGGGAAAAAACATTCAGTACTTC
>TRBD1|TRBJ2-7|.|TRBV29-1
CSVRDSSYEQYF
TGCAGCGTCCGGGACAGCTCCTACGAGCAGTACTTC
>TRBD1|TRBJ1-2|.|TRBV11-1
CASSKGQASNYGYTF
TGTGCCAGCAGCAAGGGACAGGCCTCCAACTATGGCTACACCTTC
>TRBD1|TRBJ1-6|.|TRBV5-1
CASSLTGTGGSYNSPLHF
TGCGCCAGCAGCTTAACCGGGACAGGTGGTTCCTATAATTCACCCCTCCACTTT
>TRBD2|TRBJ2-3|few|TRBV3-1
CASSITRGLASDTQYF
TGTGCCAGCAGCATCACGAGGGGACTAGCCTCAGATACGCAGTATTTT
>.|TRBJ2-1|.|TRBV7-9
CASSLAKVNNEQFF
TGTGCCAGCAGCTTAGCGAAGGTAAACAATGAGCAGTTCTTC
>.|TRBJ2-1|.|TRBV20-1
CSASTGPGDEQFF
TGCAGTGCTAGTACAGGGCCTGGGGATGAGCAGTTCTTC
>.|TRBJ2-2|many|TRBV12-3/TRBV12-4
CASSLGTMGAGELFF
TGTGCCAGCAGTTTAGGGACAATGGGGGCCGGGGAGCTGTTTTTT
>TRBD1|TRBJ2-5|few|TRBV12-3/TRBV12-4
CASSLVGRGLRETQYF
TGTGCCAGCAGTTTAGTTGGCAGGGGGCTCAGGGAGACCCAGTACTTC
>.|TRBJ2-6|few|TRBV20-1
CSASGQVISSGANVLTF
TGCAGTGCTAGTGGGCAGGTGATAAGCTCTGGGGCCAACGTCCTGACTTTC
>TRBD1|TRBJ1-1|few|TRBV5-1
CASSVQGTEAFF
TGCGCCAGCAGCGTACAGGGGACTGAAGCTTTCTTT
>.|TRBJ1-2|few|TRBV30
CAWSSNYGYTF
TGTGCCTGGAGTTCAAACTATGGCTACACCTTC
>TRBD1|TRBJ2-1|few|TRBV18
CASSPRTGYVYNEQFF
TGTGCCAGCTCACCACGGACAGGTTACGTCTACAATGAGCAGTTCTTC
>.|TRBJ2-1|few|TRBV5-1
CASSLERARYNEQFF
TGCGCCAGCAGCTTGGAGAGGGCAAGGTACAATGAGCAGTTCTTC
>.|TRBJ2-7|few|TRBV18
CASSPYAPPPLSEQYF
TGTGCCAGCTCACCTTACGCTCCCCCCCCCCTGAGCGAGCAGTACTTC
>TRBD1|TRBJ2-1|few|TRBV5-4
CASSFSATGGAANEQFF
TGTGCCAGCAGCTTCTCCGCGACAGGGGGCGCGGCCAATGAGCAGTTCTTC
>TRBD2|TRBJ2-2|once|TRBV12-3/TRBV12-4
CASSLRTGTSVTGELFF
TGTGCCAGCAGTCTACGTACCGGGACTAGCGTCACCGGGGAGCTGTTTTTT
>TRBD1|TRBJ2-5|few|TRBV5-4
CASSLDPGQGGETQYF
TGTGCCAGCAGCTTGGATCCGGGACAGGGGGGGGAGACCCAGTACTTC